These T cell receptor beta chains were read from a single sample in a study. TCRdb analysed the RT-PCR reads with MiXCR anew, one entry per CDR3 protein. This sample has more than 600,000 distinct CDR3 sequences, with 13% to 15% found just once. The material sequenced was memory CD4+ T cells from blood. All receptors derive from a female donor in good health, serving as a healthy control. The CDR3 runs from the conserved cysteine through the conserved F or W. Fields, in order: J gene, V gene, clone size, D gene, CDR3 protein, CDR3 DNA. D genes are given only for firm matches. Not all rows give a size; the values are once, few, many and, for expanded clones, a class.

j_call: TRBJ2-3; v_call: TRBV3-1; clone_size: few; d_call: -; cdr3_aa: CASSELGRAQYF; cdr3_nt: TGTGCCAGCAGTGAACTCGGGCGTGCGCAGTATTTT
j_call: TRBJ1-4; v_call: TRBV6-1; clone_size: -; d_call: -; cdr3_aa: CASKPDATNEKLFF; cdr3_nt: TGTGCCAGCAAACCGGACGCAACTAATGAAAAACTGTTTTTT
j_call: TRBJ2-7; v_call: TRBV12-3/TRBV12-4; clone_size: few; d_call: TRBD2; cdr3_aa: CASAYGLAGGFLWYEQYF; cdr3_nt: TGTGCCAGCGCCTATGGACTAGCGGGGGGATTTTTATGGTACGAGCAGTACTTC
j_call: TRBJ1-6; v_call: TRBV4-3; clone_size: -; d_call: -; cdr3_aa: CASSQDLTLLPLHF; cdr3_nt: TGCGCCAGCAGCCAAGATCTAACCCTTTTACCCCTCCACTTT
j_call: TRBJ2-3; v_call: TRBV2; clone_size: -; d_call: -; cdr3_aa: CATPYPEKRADTQYF; cdr3_nt: TGTGCCACCCCCTACCCCGAAAAAAGGGCAGATACGCAGTATTTT
j_call: TRBJ2-1; v_call: TRBV20-1; clone_size: -; d_call: -; cdr3_aa: CSAGRGVAYNEQFF; cdr3_nt: TGCAGTGCTGGGCGCGGAGTCGCCTACAATGAGCAGTTCTTC
j_call: TRBJ2-3; v_call: TRBV4-1; clone_size: -; d_call: -; cdr3_aa: CASSRVYTDTQYF; cdr3_nt: TGCGCCAGCAGCCGGGTGTACACAGATACGCAGTATTTT
j_call: TRBJ2-1; v_call: TRBV9; clone_size: -; d_call: -; cdr3_aa: CASSVVGGEQFF; cdr3_nt: TGTGCCAGCAGCGTAGTTGGAGGAGAGCAGTTCTTC
j_call: TRBJ2-7; v_call: TRBV6-5; clone_size: many; d_call: TRBD1; cdr3_aa: CASSSGTAREQYF; cdr3_nt: TGTGCCAGCAGTTCAGGGACAGCCAGAGAGCAGTACTTC
j_call: TRBJ1-2; v_call: TRBV28; clone_size: few; d_call: -; cdr3_aa: CASSVYDYGYTF; cdr3_nt: TGTGCCAGCAGTGTTTATGACTATGGCTACACCTTC
j_call: TRBJ1-4; v_call: TRBV5-5; clone_size: many; d_call: -; cdr3_aa: CASSFPATNEKLFF; cdr3_nt: TGTGCCAGCAGCTTTCCAGCAACTAATGAAAAACTGTTTTTT
j_call: TRBJ2-5; v_call: TRBV5-1; clone_size: -; d_call: -; cdr3_aa: CASSLTRAEETQYF; cdr3_nt: TGCGCCAGCAGCTTGACGCGTGCGGAAGAGACCCAGTACTTC
j_call: TRBJ1-1; v_call: TRBV7-2; clone_size: few; d_call: -; cdr3_aa: CASSLAWGTNTEAFF; cdr3_nt: TGTGCCAGCAGCTTAGCGTGGGGGACGAACACTGAAGCTTTCTTT
j_call: TRBJ1-2; v_call: TRBV5-4; clone_size: -; d_call: -; cdr3_aa: CASSKGRASVQSYGYTF; cdr3_nt: TGTGCCAGCAGCAAGGGACGAGCGTCAGTCCAATCGTACGGCTACACCTTC
j_call: TRBJ2-7; v_call: TRBV7-2; clone_size: -; d_call: TRBD2; cdr3_aa: CASSLAVGREVTYEQYF; cdr3_nt: TGTGCCAGCAGCTTAGCGGTAGGGCGGGAGGTAACCTACGAGCAGTACTTC
j_call: TRBJ2-3; v_call: TRBV7-2; clone_size: many; d_call: -; cdr3_aa: CASSVITDTQYF; cdr3_nt: TGTGCCAGCAGCGTAATCACAGATACGCAGTATTTT
j_call: TRBJ1-4; v_call: TRBV29-1; clone_size: few; d_call: -; cdr3_aa: CSVGSGTTNEKLFF; cdr3_nt: TGCAGCGTTGGAAGTGGCACAACTAATGAAAAACTGTTTTTT
j_call: TRBJ1-2; v_call: TRBV27; clone_size: many; d_call: TRBD1; cdr3_aa: CASSDTGDYGYTF; cdr3_nt: TGTGCCAGTTCGGATACAGGGGACTATGGCTACACCTTC
j_call: TRBJ2-1; v_call: TRBV28; clone_size: -; d_call: TRBD2; cdr3_aa: CASSSLLPAGGPSDEQFF; cdr3_nt: TGTGCCAGCAGTTCCCTCCTTCCAGCGGGAGGGCCTAGTGATGAGCAGTTCTTC
j_call: TRBJ1-1; v_call: TRBV5-1; clone_size: -; d_call: -; cdr3_aa: CASSLIGGVQVEAFF; cdr3_nt: TGCGCCAGCAGCTTGATTGGGGGCGTTCAGGTTGAAGCTTTCTTT
j_call: TRBJ2-7; v_call: TRBV20-1; clone_size: -; d_call: TRBD1; cdr3_aa: CSPGQGVYEQYF; cdr3_nt: TGCAGTCCCGGACAGGGAGTTTACGAGCAGTACTTC
j_call: TRBJ2-7; v_call: TRBV28; clone_size: many; d_call: -; cdr3_aa: CASSPHTYEQYF; cdr3_nt: TGTGCCAGCAGTCCCCACACCTACGAGCAGTACTTC
j_call: TRBJ2-1; v_call: TRBV20-1; clone_size: -; d_call: TRBD1; cdr3_aa: CSARDLGTGFPNEQFF; cdr3_nt: TGCAGTGCTAGAGATCTGGGGACAGGGTTTCCCAATGAGCAGTTCTTC
j_call: TRBJ1-5; v_call: TRBV12-3/TRBV12-4; clone_size: few; d_call: -; cdr3_aa: CASGKDGINQPQHF; cdr3_nt: TGTGCCAGCGGAAAAGACGGAATCAATCAGCCCCAGCATTTT
j_call: TRBJ2-7; v_call: TRBV25-1; clone_size: few; d_call: TRBD1; cdr3_aa: CASSEDRASYEQYF; cdr3_nt: TGTGCCAGCAGTGAGGACAGGGCATCCTACGAGCAGTACTTC
j_call: TRBJ1-4; v_call: TRBV4-1; clone_size: few; d_call: TRBD1; cdr3_aa: CASSQDLTGARRPNEKLFF; cdr3_nt: TGCGCCAGCAGCCAAGATCTAACAGGGGCCCGGAGGCCTAATGAAAAACTGTTTTTT
j_call: TRBJ2-5; v_call: TRBV15; clone_size: -; d_call: -; cdr3_aa: CATSRRVYQETQYF; cdr3_nt: TGTGCCACCAGCAGACGGGTGTACCAAGAGACCCAGTACTTC
j_call: TRBJ2-7; v_call: TRBV5-1; clone_size: -; d_call: TRBD1; cdr3_aa: CASSPGDRGSYEQYF; cdr3_nt: TGCGCCAGCAGCCCCGGGGACAGGGGCTCCTACGAGCAGTACTTC
j_call: TRBJ2-5; v_call: TRBV7-3; clone_size: few; d_call: TRBD1; cdr3_aa: CASSPTGQQETQYF; cdr3_nt: TGTGCCAGCAGCCCTACGGGACAGCAAGAGACCCAGTACTTC
j_call: TRBJ2-3; v_call: TRBV5-1; clone_size: many; d_call: -; cdr3_aa: CASSREFADTQYF; cdr3_nt: TGCGCCAGCAGCCGGGAGTTTGCAGATACGCAGTATTTT
j_call: TRBJ2-5; v_call: TRBV5-1; clone_size: -; d_call: TRBD2; cdr3_aa: CASSATGLAGGGETQYF; cdr3_nt: TGCGCCAGCAGCGCGACGGGACTAGCGGGGGGAGGAGAGACCCAGTACTTC
j_call: TRBJ2-7; v_call: TRBV10-3; clone_size: -; d_call: TRBD1; cdr3_aa: CAISASRDRAYEQYF; cdr3_nt: TGTGCCATCAGTGCGTCCCGGGACAGGGCCTACGAGCAGTACTTC
j_call: TRBJ2-7; v_call: TRBV4-1; clone_size: -; d_call: TRBD2; cdr3_aa: CASSQALAGGYEQYF; cdr3_nt: TGCGCCAGCAGCCAAGCTCTAGCGGGAGGCTACGAGCAGTACTTC
j_call: TRBJ1-5; v_call: TRBV27; clone_size: few; d_call: TRBD1; cdr3_aa: CASRPGTGGTNQPQHF; cdr3_nt: TGTGCCAGCAGGCCCGGGACAGGGGGGACCAATCAGCCCCAGCATTTT
j_call: TRBJ2-7; v_call: TRBV27; clone_size: -; d_call: -; cdr3_aa: CASRTVSGTVYEQYF; cdr3_nt: TGTGCCAGCAGGACGGTATCCGGGACGGTCTACGAGCAGTACTTC
j_call: TRBJ1-1; v_call: TRBV28; clone_size: -; d_call: -; cdr3_aa: CASSLGGTYNAEAFF; cdr3_nt: TGTGCCAGCAGTTTGGGGGGCACCTATAATGCTGAAGCTTTCTTT
j_call: TRBJ1-2; v_call: TRBV7-2; clone_size: few; d_call: -; cdr3_aa: CASSFNQGQLNRYTF; cdr3_nt: TGTGCCAGCAGCTTCAACCAGGGCCAGCTAAATAGATACACCTTC
j_call: TRBJ1-2; v_call: TRBV3-1; clone_size: few; d_call: TRBD1; cdr3_aa: CASSYTGDTTGYTF; cdr3_nt: TGTGCCAGCAGTTACACAGGGGATACGACGGGCTACACCTTC
j_call: TRBJ2-2; v_call: TRBV7-2; clone_size: -; d_call: -; cdr3_aa: CASSSQGGGNKYTGELFF; cdr3_nt: TGTGCCAGCAGCTCCCAGGGGGGCGGGAATAAGTACACCGGGGAGCTGTTTTTT
j_call: TRBJ1-2; v_call: TRBV6-5; clone_size: many; d_call: TRBD1; cdr3_aa: CATHHPRTGRNYGYTF; cdr3_nt: TGTGCCACCCATCACCCCCGGACAGGGCGTAACTATGGCTACACCTTC
j_call: TRBJ1-1; v_call: TRBV30; clone_size: many; d_call: -; cdr3_aa: CAWRPGSRSTEAFF; cdr3_nt: TGTGCCTGGAGACCAGGGAGTCGGAGCACTGAAGCTTTCTTT
j_call: TRBJ1-4; v_call: TRBV27; clone_size: few; d_call: -; cdr3_aa: CASSLFSRGPSSTGGDEKLFF; cdr3_nt: TGTGCCAGCAGTTTATTTAGCCGTGGGCCTTCCTCGACAGGAGGGGATGAAAAACTGTTTTTT
j_call: TRBJ2-7; v_call: TRBV6-5; clone_size: few; d_call: TRBD2; cdr3_aa: CASSETSESSYEQYF; cdr3_nt: TGTGCCAGCAGTGAGACTAGCGAGAGCTCCTACGAGCAGTACTTC
j_call: TRBJ2-1; v_call: TRBV24-1; clone_size: -; d_call: -; cdr3_aa: CATSDFFNEQFF; cdr3_nt: TGTGCCACCAGTGATTTCTTCAATGAGCAGTTCTTC
j_call: TRBJ1-5; v_call: TRBV15; clone_size: -; d_call: -; cdr3_aa: CATSRDSSGNQPQHF; cdr3_nt: TGTGCCACCAGCAGAGATTCCTCTGGAAATCAGCCCCAGCATTTT
j_call: TRBJ1-1; v_call: TRBV15; clone_size: many; d_call: -; cdr3_aa: CATSGHTGNTEAFF; cdr3_nt: TGTGCCACCAGCGGACACACAGGGAACACTGAAGCTTTCTTT
j_call: TRBJ2-7; v_call: TRBV4-3; clone_size: many; d_call: -; cdr3_aa: CASSQVPRLEGSPYEQYF; cdr3_nt: TGCGCCAGCAGCCAAGTGCCGCGGCTGGAGGGTAGCCCCTACGAGCAGTACTTC
j_call: TRBJ2-1; v_call: TRBV5-1; clone_size: few; d_call: -; cdr3_aa: CASRRAGEGDEQFF; cdr3_nt: TGCGCCAGCAGACGAGCGGGCGAGGGCGATGAGCAGTTCTTC
j_call: TRBJ1-5; v_call: TRBV5-6; clone_size: -; d_call: -; cdr3_aa: CASSSLRGAEGNQPQHF; cdr3_nt: TGTGCCAGCAGCTCTTTACGGGGGGCTGAAGGCAATCAGCCCCAGCATTTT
j_call: TRBJ1-2; v_call: TRBV20-1; clone_size: many; d_call: -; cdr3_aa: CSASEETALYGYTF; cdr3_nt: TGCAGTGCTAGCGAGGAGACAGCCCTCTATGGCTACACCTTC
j_call: TRBJ1-2; v_call: TRBV18; clone_size: -; d_call: -; cdr3_aa: CASSPLSSGYTF; cdr3_nt: TGTGCCAGCTCACCACTCTCCAGTGGCTACACCTTC
j_call: TRBJ1-5; v_call: TRBV7-2; clone_size: many; d_call: -; cdr3_aa: CASSLVQGNQPQHF; cdr3_nt: TGTGCCAGCAGTTTGGTACAGGGCAATCAGCCCCAGCATTTT
j_call: TRBJ1-2; v_call: TRBV5-1; clone_size: -; d_call: -; cdr3_aa: CASSPGERHGYTF; cdr3_nt: TGCGCCAGCAGCCCAGGGGAGAGGCATGGCTACACCTTC
j_call: TRBJ2-2; v_call: TRBV27; clone_size: -; d_call: TRBD2; cdr3_aa: CASGGGWTGELFF; cdr3_nt: TGTGCCAGCGGGGGGGGGTGGACCGGGGAGCTGTTTTTT
j_call: TRBJ2-2; v_call: TRBV5-1; clone_size: -; d_call: -; cdr3_aa: CASSLRADPNGGELFF; cdr3_nt: TGCGCCAGCAGCTTGCGAGCCGACCCGAACGGCGGGGAGCTGTTTTTT